This is a list of T cell receptor beta chains from one sample in a study of cytomegalovirus exposure and HLA in healthy donors. TCRdb's copy holds only in-frame clones and misses some; the assay was immunoSEQ multiplex PCR. The clone table shows approximately 92,000 clones, with the ten largest holding around 3.4%. Sequenced material: PBMCs. The origin of the receptors is a woman aged 25 to 45 in good health and CMV-seronegative. CDR3s include the opening cysteine and the closing phenylalanine or tryptophan. A D gene is named only where the DNA matches it firmly.

TRBJ2-7,TRBV20-1,-,TGCAGTGCTTTTCAGGTTTACGAGCAGTACTTC,CSAFQVYEQYF
TRBJ2-7,TRBV11-3,TRBD1,TGTGCCAGCAGCTTTGGGACAGGGGGTTTCTACGAGCAGTACTTC,CASSFGTGGFYEQYF
TRBJ2-7,TRBV28,TRBD1,TGTGCCAGCAGTCCCCACAAGGGCCAGGGGGTGAGCGAGCAGTACTTC,CASSPHKGQGVSEQYF
TRBJ1-2,TRBV11-2,-,TGTGCCAGCAGCTTCCCCGGTGGGGGAGGCATTGGCTACACCTTC,CASSFPGGGGIGYTF
TRBJ1-2,TRBV19,TRBD1,TGTGCCAGTAGTCATCAGGGGGCAGATGGCTACACCTTC,CASSHQGADGYTF
TRBJ1-2,TRBV5-1,-,TGCGCCAGCAGAAGGGGACTGGGGGGGGCGGACTATGGCTACACCTTC,CASRRGLGGADYGYTF
TRBJ1-2,TRBV7-6,-,TGTGCCAGCAGTTTGGCAGCTAACTATGGCTACACCTTC,CASSLAANYGYTF
TRBJ2-7,TRBV5-6,TRBD2,TGTGCCAGCAGCTTCTTGCGGGGGTCCTACGAGCAGTACTTC,CASSFLRGSYEQYF
TRBJ1-4,TRBV11-2,-,TGTGCCAGCAGCCCTACAACAGGGCGGCCTAATGAAAAACTGTTTTTT,CASSPTTGRPNEKLFF
TRBJ2-7,TRBV5-4,TRBD1,TGTGCCAGCAGCTTGGACAGGGGCCCCTACGAGCAGTACTTC,CASSLDRGPYEQYF
TRBJ2-3,TRBV6-1,TRBD2,TGTGCCAGCAGTGAAACTAGCGGATTATACTTCACAGATACGCAGTATTTT,CASSETSGLYFTDTQYF
TRBJ1-2,TRBV5-1,-,TGCGCCAGCAGCTTGGTGGACGGACTCTATGGCTACACCTTC,CASSLVDGLYGYTF
TRBJ1-1,TRBV7-9,TRBD1,TGTGCCAGCAGCTCTAATTCGGACAGGGAAGCTTTCTTT,CASSSNSDREAFF
TRBJ2-7,TRBV29-1,TRBD2,TGCAGCGCACTAGCGGGAGCGAACGAGCAGTACTTC,CSALAGANEQYF
TRBJ2-2,TRBV19,TRBD1,TGTGCCAGTAGTGTCAGGGGGCATGCCGGGGAGCTGTTTTTT,CASSVRGHAGELFF
TRBJ1-5,TRBV6-1,-,TGTGCCAGCAGTGAAGCTGGAGGAATCGGGCGGCCCCAGCATTTT,CASSEAGGIGRPQHF
TRBJ1-3,TRBV6-5,-,TGTGCCAGCAGTTCCGTGTTTGGAAACACCATATATTTT,CASSSVFGNTIYF
TRBJ1-3,TRBV10-3,TRBD1,TGTGCCATCAGTGTACAGGGGGGCCCTGGAAACACCATATATTTT,CAISVQGGPGNTIYF
TRBJ1-6,TRBV15,TRBD1,TGTGCCACCAGCAGCGACAGGGAGTTGAGTTCACCCCTCCACTTT,CATSSDRELSSPLHF
TRBJ1-6,TRBV18,-,TGTGCCAGCTCCCCCCCCGAGGTTAGGGGTAATTCACCCCTCCACTTT,CASSPPEVRGNSPLHF
TRBJ2-5,TRBV5-1,TRBD2,TGCGCCAGCAGCTTGGAACTAGCGGGGGCTGAGAAGATGGAGACCCAGTACTTC,CASSLELAGAEKMETQYF
TRBJ2-6,TRBV2,TRBD2,TGTGCCAGCAGCGTAGCGGGGTCCGCTTCTGGGGCCAACGTCCTGACTTTC,CASSVAGSASGANVLTF
TRBJ1-2,TRBV6-1,-,TGTGCCAGCAGTGAAGGGGCGGGCTATGGCTACACCTTC,CASSEGAGYGYTF
TRBJ1-2,TRBV5-1,-,TGCGCCAGCAGCTTGGCCACGGGACAACTGCGCTACACCTTC,CASSLATGQLRYTF
TRBJ2-5,TRBV9,TRBD2,TGTGCCAGCAGCGTAGGGGCGCTAGCGGGGGGATGGGAGACCCAGTACTTC,CASSVGALAGGWETQYF
TRBJ2-3,TRBV6-5,TRBD2,TGTGCCAGCAGTTACGGGACTAGCGGGACCAATACGCAGTATTTT,CASSYGTSGTNTQYF
TRBJ2-1,TRBV19,-,TGTGCCACTTTAGGAGACCGTTACAATGAGCAGTTCTTC,CATLGDRYNEQFF
TRBJ2-1,TRBV29-1,TRBD2,TGCAGCGTCGTCCCTTACGGGAGGCCCAACAATGAGCAGTTCTTC,CSVVPYGRPNNEQFF
TRBJ2-1,TRBV7-3,-,TGTGCCAGCAGCTATGGGGGGAGCTCCTACAATGAGCAGTTCTTC,CASSYGGSSYNEQFF
TRBJ2-1,TRBV7-9,-,TGTGCCAGCTTCGGGCAGGGGCGTTACAATGAGCAGTTCTTC,CASFGQGRYNEQFF
TRBJ1-2,TRBV21-1,-,TGTGCCAGCAGCAAAGTTCGTTCCCGAGACAGAGATTCCTTCGGGTATGGCTACACCTTC,CASSKVRSRDRDSFGYGYTF
TRBJ2-1,TRBV5-1,TRBD1,TGCGCCAGCAGCTTGATGACAGGGGGCACGAATGAGCAGTTCTTC,CASSLMTGGTNEQFF
TRBJ2-5,TRBV5-1,-,TGCGCCAGCAGCCTTACAGCAATTCAAGAGACCCAGTACTTC,CASSLTAIQETQYF
TRBJ2-3,TRBV4-1,-,TGCGCCAGCAGCCTTAGAGGCACAGATACGCAGTATTTT,CASSLRGTDTQYF
TRBJ2-1,TRBV7-3,-,TGTGCCAGCAGCCTGGACAGCTACAATGAGCAGTTCTTC,CASSLDSYNEQFF
TRBJ1-2,TRBV2,-,TGTGCCAGCAGTGGGACAGTTTTCTATGGCTACACCTTC,CASSGTVFYGYTF
TRBJ2-3,TRBV7-9,TRBD1,TGTGCCAGCAGTGGGACAGGGGGCGTAGATACGCAGTATTTT,CASSGTGGVDTQYF
TRBJ2-2,TRBV7-3,TRBD2,TGTGCCAGCAGCTTAGGGCGGGGGGGCCTTGCCGGGGAGCTGTTTTTT,CASSLGRGGLAGELFF
TRBJ1-1,TRBV6-4,-,TGTGCCAGCAGTGCCCATCCAGAGAACACTGAAGCTTTCTTT,CASSAHPENTEAFF
TRBJ2-7,TRBV19,TRBD1,TGTGCCAGTAGTCTCCTGCCCGGGACAGGGAGGGTCGAGCAGTACTTC,CASSLLPGTGRVEQYF
TRBJ2-7,TRBV6-1,TRBD1,TGTGCCATTACCCGGGACAGGGGGTCCTACGAGCAGTACTTC,CAITRDRGSYEQYF
TRBJ1-2,TRBV4-1,-,TGCGCCAGCAGCCAAGATCCGCAGGACTATGGCTACACCTTC,CASSQDPQDYGYTF
TRBJ2-7,TRBV5-4,TRBD1,TGTGCCAGCAGCTTCGACAGGGGCCACGAGCAGTACTTC,CASSFDRGHEQYF
TRBJ2-3,TRBV5-6,TRBD2,TGTGCCAGCCTTGCGGGGGGGACAGATACGCAGTATTTT,CASLAGGTDTQYF
TRBJ1-1,TRBV27,TRBD1,TGTGCCAGCAGCCTGACAGGGGGTAACACTGAAGCTTTCTTT,CASSLTGGNTEAFF
TRBJ1-5,TRBV27,-,TGTGCCAGCAGTCCGCGAGAGGGCAATCAGCCCCAGCATTTT,CASSPREGNQPQHF